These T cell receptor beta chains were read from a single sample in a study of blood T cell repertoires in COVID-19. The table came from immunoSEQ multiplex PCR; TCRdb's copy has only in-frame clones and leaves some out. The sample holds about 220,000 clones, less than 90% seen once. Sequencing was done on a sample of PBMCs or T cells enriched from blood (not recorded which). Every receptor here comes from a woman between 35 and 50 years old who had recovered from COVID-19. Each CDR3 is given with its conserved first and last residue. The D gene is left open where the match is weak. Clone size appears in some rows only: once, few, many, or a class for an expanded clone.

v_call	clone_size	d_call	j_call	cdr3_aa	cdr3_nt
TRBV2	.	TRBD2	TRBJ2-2	CASSPSASGTTGELFF	TGTGCCAGCAGCCCCTCTGCTAGCGGGACAACCGGGGAGCTGTTTTTT
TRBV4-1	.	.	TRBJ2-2	CASSQERPRDTLLNTGELFF	TGCGCCAGCAGCCAAGAGCGCCCCCGGGACACCCTTCTCAACACCGGGGAGCTGTTTTTT
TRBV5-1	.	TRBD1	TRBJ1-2	CASSTQTGEGGYTF	TGCGCCAGCAGCACGCAGACAGGGGAAGGTGGCTACACCTTC
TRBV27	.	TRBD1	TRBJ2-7	CASSLRTGAPYEQYF	TGTGCCAGCAGTTTACGGACAGGGGCCCCCTACGAGCAGTACTTC
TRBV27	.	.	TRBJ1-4	CASSSPARGEKLFF	TGTGCCAGCAGTTCCCCAGCCCGCGGGGAAAAACTGTTTTTT
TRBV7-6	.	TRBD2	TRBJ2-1	CASSLVLAGGAYNEQFF	TGTGCCAGCAGCTTAGTTCTAGCGGGAGGTGCCTACAATGAGCAGTTCTTC
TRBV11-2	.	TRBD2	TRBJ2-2	CASSQTSGGGTGELFF	TGTGCCAGCAGCCAAACTAGCGGGGGGGGCACCGGGGAGCTGTTTTTT
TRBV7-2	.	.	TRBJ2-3	CASSLGLAYTDTQYF	TGTGCCAGCAGCTTAGGCCTAGCGTACACAGATACGCAGTATTTT
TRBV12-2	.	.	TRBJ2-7	CASRGSRGLAVGYEQYF	TGTGCAAGTCGTGGCTCCCGGGGACTAGCGGTGGGCTACGAGCAGTACTTC
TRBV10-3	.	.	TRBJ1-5	CAISENRKSNQPQHF	TGTGCCATCAGTGAAAACAGGAAGTCGAATCAGCCCCAGCATTTT
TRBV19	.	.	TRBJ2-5	CASSITMASSETQYF	TGTGCCAGTAGTATAACGATGGCTAGCTCTGAGACCCAGTACTTC
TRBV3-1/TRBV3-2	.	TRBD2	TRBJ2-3	CASSQRSGSPGTSTDTQYF	TGTGCCAGCAGCCAGAGAAGCGGGAGCCCGGGGACTAGCACAGATACGCAGTATTTT
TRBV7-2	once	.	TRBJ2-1	CASSSGLPPNEQFF	TGTGCCAGCAGCTCAGGACTACCTCCCAATGAGCAGTTCTTC
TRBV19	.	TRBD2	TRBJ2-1	CASSPRLAGGEQFF	TGTGCCAGTAGTCCGAGACTAGCGGGAGGTGAGCAGTTCTTC
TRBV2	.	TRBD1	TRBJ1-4	CASSETGQGNEKLFF	TGTGCCAGCAGTGAAACCGGACAGGGGAATGAAAAACTGTTTTTT
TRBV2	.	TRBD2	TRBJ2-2	CASKGLADTGELFF	TGTGCCAGCAAAGGTCTAGCGGACACCGGGGAGCTGTTTTTT
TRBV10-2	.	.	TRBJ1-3	CASSESRTSGNTIYF	TGCGCCAGCAGTGAATCCAGAACCTCTGGAAACACCATATATTTT
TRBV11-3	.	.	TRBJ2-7	CASSSPDSPYEQYF	TGTGCCAGCAGCTCCCCGGACAGCCCCTACGAGCAGTACTTC
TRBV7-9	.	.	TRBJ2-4	CASRSTQGGENIQYF	TGTGCCAGCAGGTCCACCCAGGGGGGCGAAAACATTCAGTACTTC
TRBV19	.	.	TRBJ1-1	CASSAPSRLTEAFF	TGTGCCAGTAGTGCCCCTAGCAGGTTAACTGAAGCTTTCTTT
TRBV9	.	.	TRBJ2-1	CASAGGASYNEQFF	TGTGCCAGCGCTGGAGGGGCATCCTACAATGAGCAGTTCTTC
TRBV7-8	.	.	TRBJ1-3	CASSAPGLSSGNTIYF	TGTGCCAGCAGCGCTCCGGGACTGAGCTCTGGAAACACCATATATTTT
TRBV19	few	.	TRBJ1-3	CASSPSAGLYTIYF	TGTGCCAGTAGTCCCTCCGCGGGGCTATACACCATATATTTT
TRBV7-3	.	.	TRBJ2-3	CASSLLGPPDTQYF	TGTGCCAGCAGCCTCCTAGGCCCGCCAGATACGCAGTATTTT
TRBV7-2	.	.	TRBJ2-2	CASSLGQNTGELFF	TGTGCCAGCAGCTTAGGGCAGAACACCGGGGAGCTGTTTTTT
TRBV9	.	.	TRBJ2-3	CASSPSLGQAGTDTQYF	TGTGCCAGCAGCCCCTCCTTAGGACAGGCGGGAACAGATACGCAGTATTTT
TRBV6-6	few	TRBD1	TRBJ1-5	CASSLDRDNQPQHF	TGTGCCAGCAGTTTGGACAGGGACAATCAGCCCCAGCATTTT
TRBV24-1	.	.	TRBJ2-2	CATSDFREAGELFF	TGTGCCACCAGTGATTTTCGTGAGGCCGGGGAGCTGTTTTTT
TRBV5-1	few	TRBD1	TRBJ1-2	CASSLGDRGGVNGYTF	TGCGCCAGCAGCTTGGGGGACAGGGGAGGTGTCAATGGCTACACCTTC
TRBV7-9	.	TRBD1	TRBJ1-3	CASRTGAGNTIYF	TGTGCCAGCAGGACAGGGGCTGGAAACACCATATATTTT
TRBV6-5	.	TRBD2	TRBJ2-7	CASSYSTSGTYEQYF	TGTGCCAGCAGTTACTCGACTAGCGGAACCTACGAGCAGTACTTC
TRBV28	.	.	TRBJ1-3	CATRGDRLSSGNTIYF	TGTGCCACCCGGGGGGATCGGCTATCTTCTGGAAACACCATATATTTT
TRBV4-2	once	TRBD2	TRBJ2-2	CASSQARAGLAGNGELFF	TGTGCCAGCAGCCAAGCTAGGGCGGGACTAGCGGGAAACGGGGAGCTGTTTTTT
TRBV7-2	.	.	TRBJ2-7	CASSFLGQGEQYF	TGTGCCAGCAGCTTCCTAGGCCAGGGGGAGCAGTACTTC
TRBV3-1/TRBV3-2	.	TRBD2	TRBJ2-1	CASSPTLAGGPSNEQFF	TGTGCCAGCAGCCCGACACTAGCGGGAGGGCCTAGCAATGAGCAGTTCTTC
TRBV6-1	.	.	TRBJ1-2	CASSEEGYYGYTF	TGTGCCAGCAGTGAAGAGGGGTACTATGGCTACACCTTC
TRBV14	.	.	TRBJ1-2	CASSQAYGRDGYTF	TGTGCCAGCAGCCAAGCCTACGGGAGGGACGGCTACACCTTC
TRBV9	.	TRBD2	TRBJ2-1	CASSVTGTSGPNNEQFF	TGTGCCAGCAGCGTTACCGGGACTAGCGGACCTAACAATGAGCAGTTCTTC
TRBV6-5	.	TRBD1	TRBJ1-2	CASSRGQGGGYTF	TGTGCCAGCAGCCGAGGACAGGGGGGCGGCTACACCTTC
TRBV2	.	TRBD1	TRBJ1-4	CASSPGQGIRGNEKLFF	TGTGCCAGCAGTCCGGGACAGGGGATTAGGGGAAATGAAAAACTGTTTTTT
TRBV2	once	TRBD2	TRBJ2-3	CASTGTGGSTDTQYF	TGTGCCAGCACAGGAACGGGGGGGAGCACAGATACGCAGTATTTT
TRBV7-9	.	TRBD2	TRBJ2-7	CASSVSGSGSYEQYF	TGTGCCAGCAGCGTTAGCGGGAGTGGCTCCTACGAGCAGTACTTC
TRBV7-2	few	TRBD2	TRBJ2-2	CASSLVALAGKNTGELFF	TGTGCCAGCAGCTTAGTGGCCCTAGCGGGAAAGAACACCGGGGAGCTGTTTTTT
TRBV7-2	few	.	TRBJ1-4	CASSLVVGSGEKLFF	TGTGCCAGCAGCTTAGTCGTAGGTTCAGGTGAAAAACTGTTTTTT
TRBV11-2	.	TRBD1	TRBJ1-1	CASRGTQGGLNTEAFF	TGTGCCAGCAGAGGAACACAGGGGGGATTGAACACTGAAGCTTTCTTT
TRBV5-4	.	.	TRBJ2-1	CASSSPSNEQFF	TGTGCCAGCAGCTCACCGAGCAATGAGCAGTTCTTC
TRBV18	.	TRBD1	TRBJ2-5	CASSLDRVPQETQYF	TGTGCCAGCTCACTGGACAGGGTCCCCCAAGAGACCCAGTACTTC
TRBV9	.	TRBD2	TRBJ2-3	CASSVGPGTRVDTQYF	TGTGCCAGCAGCGTAGGGCCCGGGACTAGAGTGGATACGCAGTATTTT
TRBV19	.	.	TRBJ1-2	CASSGPFEGNYYGYTF	TGTGCCAGTAGCGGGCCCTTTGAGGGCAACTACTATGGCTACACCTTC
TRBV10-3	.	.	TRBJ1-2	CAISPTGGDDGYTF	TGTGCCATCAGTCCGACGGGGGGTGACGATGGCTACACCTTC
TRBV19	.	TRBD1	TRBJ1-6	CASSSEGQKRGNSPLHF	TGTGCCAGTAGTTCAGAGGGACAGAAGAGAGGGAATTCACCCCTCCACTTT
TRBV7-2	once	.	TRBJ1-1	CASSPRQATEAFF	TGTGCCAGCAGCCCCCGACAGGCTACTGAAGCTTTCTTT
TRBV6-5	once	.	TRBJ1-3	CATRGGEHSGNTIYF	TGTGCCACCAGAGGTGGGGAGCACTCTGGAAACACCATATATTTT
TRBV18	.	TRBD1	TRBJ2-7	CASSPLGDRDYEQYF	TGTGCCAGCTCACCACTTGGGGACAGGGACTACGAGCAGTACTTC
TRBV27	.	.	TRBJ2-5	CASSLSAGYQETQYF	TGTGCCAGCAGTTTATCCGCGGGGTACCAAGAGACCCAGTACTTC
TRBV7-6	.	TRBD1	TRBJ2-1	CASSFGQGLLNEQFF	TGTGCCAGCAGCTTCGGACAGGGGCTCCTCAATGAGCAGTTCTTC
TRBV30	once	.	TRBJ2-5	CAWSYSGQETQYF	TGTGCCTGGAGTTATAGCGGCCAAGAGACCCAGTACTTC
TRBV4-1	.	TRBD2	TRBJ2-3	CASSSPGLAASDTQYF	TGCGCCAGCAGCTCCCCCGGACTAGCGGCCTCAGATACGCAGTATTTT
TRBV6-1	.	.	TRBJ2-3	CASSDDGGTDTQYF	TGTGCCAGCAGTGATGATGGAGGGACAGATACGCAGTATTTT
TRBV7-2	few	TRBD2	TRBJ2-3	CASSPAGGRTDTQYF	TGTGCCAGCAGCCCGGCCGGCGGGAGAACAGATACGCAGTATTTT